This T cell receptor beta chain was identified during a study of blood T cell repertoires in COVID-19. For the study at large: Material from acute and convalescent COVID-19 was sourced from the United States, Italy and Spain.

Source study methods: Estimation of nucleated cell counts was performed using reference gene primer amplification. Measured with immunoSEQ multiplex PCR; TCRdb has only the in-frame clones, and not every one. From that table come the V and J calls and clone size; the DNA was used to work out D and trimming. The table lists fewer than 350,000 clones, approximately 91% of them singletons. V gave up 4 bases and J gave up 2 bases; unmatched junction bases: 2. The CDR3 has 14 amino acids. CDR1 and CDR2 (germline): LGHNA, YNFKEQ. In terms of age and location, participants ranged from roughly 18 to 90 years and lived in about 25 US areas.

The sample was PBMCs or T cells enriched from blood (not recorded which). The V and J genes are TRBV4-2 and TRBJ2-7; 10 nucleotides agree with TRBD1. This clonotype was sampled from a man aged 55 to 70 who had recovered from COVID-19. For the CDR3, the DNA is TGTGCCAGCAGCCTGGGACAGGGGACCTACGAGCAGTACTTC. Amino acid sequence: CASSLGQGTYEQYF.